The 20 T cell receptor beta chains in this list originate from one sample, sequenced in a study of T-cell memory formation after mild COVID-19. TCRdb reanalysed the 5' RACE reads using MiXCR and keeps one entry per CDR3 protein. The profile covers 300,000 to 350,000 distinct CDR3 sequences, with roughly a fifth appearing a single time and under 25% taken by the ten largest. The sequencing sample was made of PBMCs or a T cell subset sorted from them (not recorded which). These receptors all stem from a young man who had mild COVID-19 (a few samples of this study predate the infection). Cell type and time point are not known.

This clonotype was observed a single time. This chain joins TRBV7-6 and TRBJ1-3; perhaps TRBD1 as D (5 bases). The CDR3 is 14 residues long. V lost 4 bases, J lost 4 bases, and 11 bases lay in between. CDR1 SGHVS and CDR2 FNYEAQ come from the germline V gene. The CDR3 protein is CASSSVGAGNTIYF. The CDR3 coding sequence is TGTGCCAGCAGCTCCGTCGGGGCCGGAAACACCATATATTTT.

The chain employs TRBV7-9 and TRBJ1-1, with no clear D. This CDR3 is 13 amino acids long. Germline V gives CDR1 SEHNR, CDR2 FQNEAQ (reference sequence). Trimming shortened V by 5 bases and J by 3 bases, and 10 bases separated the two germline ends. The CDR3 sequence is CASSPPRYTEAFF. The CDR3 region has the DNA TGTGCCAGCAGCCCCCCCAGGTACACTGAAGCTTTCTTT.

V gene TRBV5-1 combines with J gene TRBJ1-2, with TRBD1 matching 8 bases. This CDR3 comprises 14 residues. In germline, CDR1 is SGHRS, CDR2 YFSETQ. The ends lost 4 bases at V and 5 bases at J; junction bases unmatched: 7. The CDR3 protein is CASSAWTGRYGYTF. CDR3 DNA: TGCGCCAGCAGCGCCTGGACAGGGCGATATGGCTACACCTTC.

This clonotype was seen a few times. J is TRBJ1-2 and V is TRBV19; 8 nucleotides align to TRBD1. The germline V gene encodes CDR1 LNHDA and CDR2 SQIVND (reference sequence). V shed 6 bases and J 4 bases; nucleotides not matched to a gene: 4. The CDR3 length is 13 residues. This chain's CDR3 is CASSPDRVYGYTF. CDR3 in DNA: TGTGCCAGTAGCCCGGACAGGGTCTATGGCTACACCTTC.

For the CDR3, the DNA is TGCGCCAGCAGCGCCATCCAAGGGAGGGGCCGGGGGAACATTCAGTACTTC. This sequence encodes CASSAIQGRGRGNIQYF. The genes are TRBV5-1 and TRBJ2-4, with 7 bases lining up with TRBD2. This CDR3 region has 17 residues. V shed 4 bases and J 7 bases; nucleotides not matched to a gene: 17. Germline V gives CDR1 SGHRS, CDR2 YFSETQ. Drawing the rest from reference TRBV5-1 and TRBJ2-4, the complete variable domain is KAGVTQTPRYLIKTRGQQVTLSCSPISGHRSVSWYQQTPGQGLQFLFEYFSETQRNKGNFPGRFSGRQFSNSRSEMNVSTLELGDSALYLCASSAIQGRGRGNIQYFGAGTRLSVL.

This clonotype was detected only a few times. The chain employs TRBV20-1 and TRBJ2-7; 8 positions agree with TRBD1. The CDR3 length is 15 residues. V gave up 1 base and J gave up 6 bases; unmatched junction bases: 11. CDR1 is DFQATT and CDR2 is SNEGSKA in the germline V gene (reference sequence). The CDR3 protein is CSARASEDRDAEQYF. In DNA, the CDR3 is TGCAGTGCTAGAGCTTCAGAGGACAGGGACGCCGAGCAGTACTTC.

CDR3 sequence reads: CASSLTISNEQFF. The CDR3 region has the DNA TGTGCCAGCAGCTTAACGATCAGCAATGAGCAGTTCTTC. This sequence joins TRBV7-3 and TRBJ2-1; the D is unclear. V shed 0 bases and J shed 6 bases, with 6 bases lying between them. From germline, CDR1 is SGHTA and CDR2 FQGTGA. The CDR3 spans 13 residues.

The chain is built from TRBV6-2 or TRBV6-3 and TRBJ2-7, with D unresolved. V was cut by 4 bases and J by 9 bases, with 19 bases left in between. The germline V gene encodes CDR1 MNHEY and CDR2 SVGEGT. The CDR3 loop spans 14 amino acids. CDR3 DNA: TGTGCCAGCAGTTCCCATACTGGCACGGTGAGGCAGTACTTC. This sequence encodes CASSSHTGTVRQYF.

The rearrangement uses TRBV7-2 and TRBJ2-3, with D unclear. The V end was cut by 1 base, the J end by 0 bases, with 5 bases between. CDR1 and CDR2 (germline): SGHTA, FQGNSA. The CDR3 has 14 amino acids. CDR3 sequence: CASSLDVSTDTQYF. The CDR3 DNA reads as TGTGCCAGCAGCTTAGACGTCAGCACAGATACGCAGTATTTT.

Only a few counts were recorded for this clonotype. The CDR3 DNA follows: TGTGCCAGTAGTATCGGGCCGGGTCGTGGCTACACCTTC. It codes for CASSIGPGRGYTF. V is TRBV19 and J is TRBJ1-2; the D is unclear. V was pared by 3 bases and J by 7 bases, with 12 bases between. The CDR3 length is 13 residues. Germline V gene lookup returns CDR1 LNHDA and CDR2 SQIVND (reference sequence).

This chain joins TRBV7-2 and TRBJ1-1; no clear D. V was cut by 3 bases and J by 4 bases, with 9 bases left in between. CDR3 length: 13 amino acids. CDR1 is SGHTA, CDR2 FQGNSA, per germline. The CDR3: CASSLGSRTEAFF. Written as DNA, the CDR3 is TGTGCCAGCAGCTTGGGGAGTCGCACTGAAGCTTTCTTT. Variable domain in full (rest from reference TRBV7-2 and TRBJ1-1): GAGVSQSPSNKVTEKGKDVELRCDPISGHTALYWYRQSLGQGLEFLIYFQGNSAPDKSGLPSDRFSAERTGGSVSTLTIQRTQQEDSAVYLCASSLGSRTEAFFGQGTRLTVV.

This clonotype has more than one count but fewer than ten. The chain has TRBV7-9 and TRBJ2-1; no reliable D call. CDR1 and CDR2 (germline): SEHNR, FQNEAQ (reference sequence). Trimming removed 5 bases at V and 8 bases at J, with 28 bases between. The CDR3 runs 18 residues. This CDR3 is CASSRPRPREVGGDEQFF. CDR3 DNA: TGTGCCAGCAGCCGCCCGCGCCCTAGAGAAGTGGGCGGCGATGAGCAGTTCTTC.

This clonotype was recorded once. Here the CDR3 DNA reads TGCAGCGTTGAGGGGGTGGCATACACCTTC. It translates to CSVEGVAYTF. The chain couples TRBV29-1 to TRBJ1-2; weak D call: TRBD1 (5 bases). Trimming took 3 bases from V and 11 from J, leaving 10 bases between them. Germline-derived CDR1 and CDR2 are SQVTM and ANQGSEA. The CDR3 contains 10 residues.

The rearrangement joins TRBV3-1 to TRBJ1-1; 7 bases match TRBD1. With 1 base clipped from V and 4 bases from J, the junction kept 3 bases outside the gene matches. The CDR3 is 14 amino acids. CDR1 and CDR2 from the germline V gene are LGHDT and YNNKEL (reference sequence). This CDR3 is CASSQVPGGTEAFF. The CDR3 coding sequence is TGTGCCAGCAGCCAAGTCCCAGGGGGCACTGAAGCTTTCTTT.

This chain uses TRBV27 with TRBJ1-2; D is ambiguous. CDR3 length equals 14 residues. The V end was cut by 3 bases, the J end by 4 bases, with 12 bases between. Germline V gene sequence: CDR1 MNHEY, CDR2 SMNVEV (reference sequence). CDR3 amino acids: CASSFVGARYGYTF. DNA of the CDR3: TGTGCCAGCAGTTTCGTGGGTGCCCGCTATGGCTACACCTTC.

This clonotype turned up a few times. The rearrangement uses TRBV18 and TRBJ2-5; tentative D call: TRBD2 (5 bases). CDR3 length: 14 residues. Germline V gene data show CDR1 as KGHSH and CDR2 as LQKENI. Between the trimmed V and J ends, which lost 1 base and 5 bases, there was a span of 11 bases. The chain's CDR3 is CASSPQRWEETQYF. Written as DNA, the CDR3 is TGTGCCAGCTCACCACAACGGTGGGAGGAGACCCAGTACTTC.

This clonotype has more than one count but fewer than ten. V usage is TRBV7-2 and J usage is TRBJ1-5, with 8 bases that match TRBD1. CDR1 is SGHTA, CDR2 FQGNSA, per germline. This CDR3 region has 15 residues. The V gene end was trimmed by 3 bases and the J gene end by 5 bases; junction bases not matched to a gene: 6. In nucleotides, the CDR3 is TGTGCCAGCAGCTTTTATGGGACAGGTGATCAGCCCCAGCATTTT. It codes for CASSFYGTGDQPQHF.

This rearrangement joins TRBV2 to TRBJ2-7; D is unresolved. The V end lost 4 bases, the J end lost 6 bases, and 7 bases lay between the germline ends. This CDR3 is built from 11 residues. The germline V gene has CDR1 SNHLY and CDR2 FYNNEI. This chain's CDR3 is CASSAYFEQYF. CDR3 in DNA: TGTGCCAGCAGTGCGTACTTCGAGCAGTACTTC.

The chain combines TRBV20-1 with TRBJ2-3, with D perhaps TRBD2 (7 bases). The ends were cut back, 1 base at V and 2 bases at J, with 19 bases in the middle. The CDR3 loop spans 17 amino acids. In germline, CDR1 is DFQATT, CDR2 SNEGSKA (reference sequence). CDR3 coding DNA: TGCAGTGCTAGAGGTTTAGTAGGGGGGGCCGTCACAGATACGCAGTATTTT. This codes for CSARGLVGGAVTDTQYF.

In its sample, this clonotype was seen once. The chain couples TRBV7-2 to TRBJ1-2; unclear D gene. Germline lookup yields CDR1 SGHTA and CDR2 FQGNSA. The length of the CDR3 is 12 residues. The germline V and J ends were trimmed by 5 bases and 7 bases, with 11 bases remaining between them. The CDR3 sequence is CASSQTRLGYTF. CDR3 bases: TGTGCCAGCAGCCAAACCAGGCTTGGCTACACCTTC. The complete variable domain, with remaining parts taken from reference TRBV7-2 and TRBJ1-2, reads GAGVSQSPSNKVTEKGKDVELRCDPISGHTALYWYRQSLGQGLEFLIYFQGNSAPDKSGLPSDRFSAERTGGSVSTLTIQRTQQEDSAVYLCASSQTRLGYTFGSGTRLTVV.